A selection of T cell receptor beta chains follows, all from one sample in a study of cytomegalovirus exposure and HLA in healthy donors. Using immunoSEQ multiplex PCR, the repertoire was profiled, and TCRdb retains in-frame clones only, with some absent. The sample records approximately 170,000 clones, approximately 80% being singletons. Sequenced: PBMCs. The receptor set was obtained from a female donor in good health and CMV-seronegative. The CDR3 runs from the conserved cysteine through the conserved F or W. D genes are given only for firm matches. Clone size appears in some rows only: once, few, many, or a class for an expanded clone.

v_call: TRBV5-1
d_call: TRBD2
j_call: TRBJ2-1
clone_size: .
cdr3_aa: CASRSSGTSGRGHYNEQFF
cdr3_nt: TGCGCCAGCAGAAGCTCCGGGACTAGCGGGAGAGGTCACTACAATGAGCAGTTCTTC

v_call: TRBV7-6
d_call: TRBD1
j_call: TRBJ2-7
clone_size: .
cdr3_aa: CASSSGTGGYEQYF
cdr3_nt: TGTGCCAGCAGCTCCGGGACAGGAGGCTACGAGCAGTACTTC

v_call: TRBV19
d_call: .
j_call: TRBJ2-7
clone_size: .
cdr3_aa: CASSRMSGLSYSYEQYF
cdr3_nt: TGTGCCAGTAGTAGAATGTCGGGACTGAGTTACTCCTACGAGCAGTACTTC

v_call: TRBV7-8
d_call: .
j_call: TRBJ2-7
clone_size: .
cdr3_aa: CASSLMQGPYEQYF
cdr3_nt: TGTGCCAGCAGCTTAATGCAGGGTCCCTACGAGCAGTACTTC

v_call: TRBV7-2
d_call: .
j_call: TRBJ2-2
clone_size: .
cdr3_aa: CASSSGGPRTGELFF
cdr3_nt: TGTGCCAGCAGCTCCGGCGGGCCGAGAACCGGGGAGCTGTTTTTT

v_call: TRBV2
d_call: TRBD2
j_call: TRBJ2-3
clone_size: .
cdr3_aa: CASRITSGISTDTQYF
cdr3_nt: TGTGCCAGCAGGATCACTAGCGGGATAAGCACAGATACGCAGTATTTT

v_call: TRBV10-3
d_call: TRBD1
j_call: TRBJ2-5
clone_size: .
cdr3_aa: CAISESGQLQETQYF
cdr3_nt: TGTGCCATCAGTGAGTCGGGACAGTTACAAGAGACCCAGTACTTC

v_call: TRBV2
d_call: .
j_call: TRBJ2-5
clone_size: .
cdr3_aa: CASRIRGRETQYF
cdr3_nt: TGTGCCAGCAGAATAAGGGGAAGGGAGACCCAGTACTTC

v_call: TRBV7-2
d_call: TRBD2
j_call: TRBJ2-6
clone_size: once
cdr3_aa: CASSPSGSGANVLTF
cdr3_nt: TGTGCCAGCAGCCCCAGCGGGAGTGGGGCCAACGTCCTGACTTTC

v_call: TRBV5-5
d_call: TRBD1
j_call: TRBJ1-4
clone_size: .
cdr3_aa: CASSGIGTGYEKLFF
cdr3_nt: TGTGCCAGCAGCGGGATAGGGACAGGGTATGAAAAACTGTTTTTT

v_call: TRBV6-1
d_call: .
j_call: TRBJ2-5
clone_size: .
cdr3_aa: CASSSQGETQYF
cdr3_nt: TGTGCCAGCAGTTCTCAGGGAGAGACCCAGTACTTC

v_call: TRBV28
d_call: .
j_call: TRBJ1-3
clone_size: .
cdr3_aa: CASSARSSGNTIYF
cdr3_nt: TGTGCCAGCAGTGCCCGGTCCTCTGGAAACACCATATATTTT

v_call: TRBV5-4
d_call: TRBD1
j_call: TRBJ2-1
clone_size: once
cdr3_aa: CASSYDRGNEQFF
cdr3_nt: TGTGCCAGCAGCTACGACAGGGGCAATGAGCAGTTCTTC